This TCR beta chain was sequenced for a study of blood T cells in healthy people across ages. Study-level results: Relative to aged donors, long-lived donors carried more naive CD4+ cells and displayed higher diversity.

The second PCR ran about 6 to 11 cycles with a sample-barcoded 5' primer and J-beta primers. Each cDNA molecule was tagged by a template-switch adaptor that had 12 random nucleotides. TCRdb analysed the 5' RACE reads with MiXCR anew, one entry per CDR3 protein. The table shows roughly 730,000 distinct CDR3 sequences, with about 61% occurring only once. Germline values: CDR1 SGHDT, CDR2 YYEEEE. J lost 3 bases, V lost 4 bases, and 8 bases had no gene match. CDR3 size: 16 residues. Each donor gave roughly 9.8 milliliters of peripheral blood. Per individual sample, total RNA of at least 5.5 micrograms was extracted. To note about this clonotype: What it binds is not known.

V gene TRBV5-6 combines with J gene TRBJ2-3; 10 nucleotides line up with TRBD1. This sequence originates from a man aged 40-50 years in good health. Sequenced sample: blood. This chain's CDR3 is CASSPLRDRGTDTQYF. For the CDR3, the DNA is TGTGCCAGCAGCCCCCTCAGGGACAGGGGAACAGATACGCAGTATTTT.